This TCR beta chain was captured in a study of blood T cell repertoires in COVID-19. Study information: T cells, B-cell-depleted T cells, or PBMCs provided the cDNA or gDNA that served as material.

Original methodology: Reference gene primer amplification yielded estimated nucleated cell counts. The assay was immunoSEQ multiplex PCR, and TCRdb's table has in-frame clones only and misses some. That table is the source of V, J and clone size, and D and trimming were worked out from the DNA. The data hold some 250,000 clones, with more than 85% observed a single time. V trimming: 8 bases; J trimming: 9 bases; junction bases outside the gene matches: 9. The CDR3 has 13 amino acids. Germline V CDR1 and CDR2: SQVTM, ANQGSEA. The specimen sequenced was peripheral blood. The genes are TRBV29-1 and TRBJ2-1; 11 nucleotides agree with TRBD1. The clonotype originates from a woman in her sixties or seventies with active or convalescent COVID-19. In nucleotides, the CDR3 is TGCAGCTCCTGGACAGGGGGCTTCAGTGAGCAGTTCTTC. Protein: CSSWTGGFSEQFF.